This passage covers 27 T cell receptor beta chains from one sample sequenced in a study of early T cells in non-severe SARS-CoV-2 infection. TCRdb independently ran MiXCR on the 5' RACE reads; one entry per CDR3 protein. The profile shows about 35,000 distinct CDR3 sequences, 5% to 6% of them singletons. Sequenced input: whole blood. The receptors come from an adult who was a healthcare worker with PCR-confirmed SARS-CoV-2 infection or an uninfected control (not recorded which).

This rearrangement joins TRBV11-2 to TRBJ2-7; D tentatively reads TRBD1 or TRBD2 (7 bases each). The V end lost 5 bases, the J end lost 4 bases, and 27 bases lay between the germline ends. The germline CDR1 and CDR2 sequences are SGHAT and FQNNGV. The CDR3 runs 18 residues. The CDR3 reads CASSPRSLGGGLRYEQYF. CDR3 bases: TGTGCCAGCAGCCCGCGGTCCCTGGGAGGGGGCCTACGTTACGAGCAGTACTTC.

This CDR3 is CASSPVRGNTEAFF. CDR3 coding DNA: TGTGCCAGCAGCCCAGTTAGGGGGAACACTGAAGCTTTCTTT. V gene TRBV3-1 combines with J gene TRBJ1-1; maybe TRBD1 (5 bases). The CDR3 has 14 amino acids. The V and J ends lost 4 bases and 1 base respectively, with 10 bases between them. Per the germline V gene, CDR1 is LGHDT and CDR2 is YNNKEL (reference sequence).

In its sample, this clonotype ranks as medium-sized (0.01 to 0.1%). The gene calls are TRBV3-1 and TRBJ2-1; TRBD2 matches 8 bases. The germline V gene has CDR1 LGHDT and CDR2 YNNKEL (reference sequence). This CDR3 comprises 16 residues. Trimming removed 5 bases from V and 6 bases from J; junction bases left unmatched: 12. CDR3 sequence reads: CASSYVPGLGSNEQFF. CDR3 nucleotides: TGTGCCAGCAGCTATGTTCCGGGACTAGGTTCCAATGAGCAGTTCTTC.

This clonotype has at least ten counts. The chain is built from TRBV20-1 and TRBJ2-1; 7 bases line up with TRBD2. CDR3 size: 16 residues. Germline CDR1 and CDR2: DFQATT and SNEGSKA (reference sequence). J was trimmed by 5 bases and V by 5 bases; bases with no gene match: 15. The DNA for the CDR3 is TGCAGTGCTGCGCGCCCCGTGGGGGGGGTAAACAATGAGCAGTTCTTC. Protein product: CSAARPVGGVNNEQFF.

This clonotype came up a few times. This rearrangement joins TRBV20-1 to TRBJ2-2; 7 nucleotides agree with TRBD2. V gave up 1 base and J gave up 3 bases; unmatched junction bases: 8. This CDR3 region has 16 residues. CDR1 and CDR2 from the germline V gene are DFQATT and SNEGSKA (reference sequence). The CDR3 DNA follows: TGCAGTGCTAGAGGTCGGGGAGGGATTGACACCGGGGAGCTGTTTTTT. Translated, it gives CSARGRGGIDTGELFF.

This clonotype was counted many times. The chain links TRBV11-3 to TRBJ2-3, with TRBD2 matching 7 bases. Germline V CDR1 and CDR2: SGHNT, YENEEA. V lost 5 bases to trimming and J lost 3 bases; unmatched junction nucleotides: 8. CDR3 size: 15 residues. The CDR3 loop is CASSPGGGQTDTQYF. Here the CDR3 DNA reads TGTGCCAGCAGCCCGGGGGGAGGGCAGACAGATACGCAGTATTTT.

This clonotype was found many times. The rearrangement links TRBV19 to TRBJ1-6, with D uncertain. CDR1 and CDR2 from the germline V gene are LNHDA and SQIVND (reference sequence). This CDR3 is built from 14 residues. The V and J ends lost 3 bases and 11 bases respectively, with 14 bases between them. CDR3 region: CASSIGTYVTPLHF. CDR3 bases: TGTGCCAGTAGTATCGGCACCTACGTAACACCCCTCCACTTT.

In this sample, this clonotype turned up many times. The chain joins TRBV14 to TRBJ2-3; 9 nucleotides match TRBD2. The V and J ends lost 5 bases and 1 base, in that order; junction bases with no gene match: 7. The CDR3 is 16 residues long. The V gene's germline CDR1 is SGHDN and CDR2 FVKESK. CDR3 bases: TGTGCCAGCAGCAACCGCGGGGGGGCTGGCACAGATACGCAGTATTTT. Translating gives CASSNRGGAGTDTQYF.

This clonotype was observed at least ten times. V usage is TRBV5-1 and J usage is TRBJ2-7; 9 bases align to TRBD2. Unmatched junction bases numbered 7, after V lost 4 bases and J lost 2 bases. The CDR3 runs 15 residues. Germline V lookup: CDR1 SGHRS, CDR2 YFSETQ. This CDR3 is CASSNAGLATYEQYF. The DNA of the CDR3 is TGCGCCAGCAGCAACGCGGGACTAGCTACCTACGAGCAGTACTTC.

This clonotype was seen ten or more times. The rearrangement joins TRBV6-6 to TRBJ1-1; D unresolved. Germline loops: CDR1 MNHNY, CDR2 SVGAGI (reference sequence). Deletions cut 2 bases from V and 6 bases from J, with 4 bases between. There are 11 residues in the CDR3. The DNA of the CDR3 is TGTGCCAGCAGTTACGACTCTGAAGCTTTCTTT. This encodes CASSYDSEAFF.

This clonotype was recorded at least ten times. The CDR3 bases are TGTGCCAGCAGCACGGACAGAGATTCACCCCTCCACTTT. It is translated as CASSTDRDSPLHF. The chain joins TRBV7-3 to TRBJ1-6; D might be TRBD1 (6 bases). This CDR3 has 13 amino acids. Germline values: CDR1 SGHTA, CDR2 FQGTGA. V was trimmed by 5 bases and J by 8 bases, leaving 10 bases between them.

This clonotype came up many times. The chain has TRBV3-1 and TRBJ2-1; 9 nucleotides agree with TRBD2. Germline assignment: CDR1 LGHDT and CDR2 YNNKEL (reference sequence). V was clipped by 2 bases and J by 5 bases; unmatched bases: 7. CDR3 length: 16 amino acids. In DNA, the CDR3 is TGTGCCAGCAGCCAAAGGATAGGGACTAGCAACAATGAGCAGTTCTTC. It codes for CASSQRIGTSNNEQFF.

This clonotype was seen ten or more times. The chain recombines TRBV6-6 with TRBJ2-2; TRBD2 aligns across 10 bases. Germline CDR1 is MNHNY and CDR2 is SVGAGI (reference sequence). Unmatched junction bases numbered 9, after V lost 7 bases and J lost 10 bases. The CDR3 is 14 residues long. The CDR3 sequence is CASIPSGGPKELFF. For the CDR3, the DNA is TGTGCCAGCATCCCTAGCGGGGGTCCGAAGGAGCTGTTTTTT.

In its sample, this clonotype was seen many times. The chain has TRBV19 and TRBJ2-7; D might be TRBD1 (6 bases). V lost 5 bases and J lost 6, with 11 bases in between. Germline V gene data show CDR1 as LNHDA and CDR2 as SQIVND (reference sequence). This CDR3 is 12 amino acids long. This CDR3 reads CASSETGAEQYF. Written as DNA, the CDR3 is TGTGCCAGTAGTGAGACAGGTGCCGAGCAGTACTTC. The full variable domain, with the rest looked up from reference TRBV19 and TRBJ2-7, is DGGITQSPKYLFRKEGQNVTLSCEQNLNHDAMYWYRQDPGQGLRLIYYSQIVNDFQKGDIAEGYSVSREKKESFPLTVTSAQKNPTAFYLCASSETGAEQYFGPGTRLTVT.

This clonotype was seen repeatedly, ten times or more. The chain recombines TRBV20-1 with TRBJ1-6, with 7 bases aligning to TRBD1. The length of the CDR3 is 19 residues. V was pared by 6 bases and J by 6 bases, with 23 bases of the junction left unmatched. Germline-derived CDR1 and CDR2 are DFQATT and SNEGSKA (reference sequence). The CDR3 here is CSAHDPTGTNHFINSPLHF. In nucleotides, the CDR3 is TGCAGTGCCCACGATCCGACAGGGACCAACCATTTTATTAATTCACCCCTCCACTTT.

This clonotype came up many times. This rearrangement joins TRBV11-2 to TRBJ2-3; TRBD1 aligns across 8 bases. The CDR3 extends over 18 amino acids. Trimming removed 0 bases from V and 0 bases from J; junction bases left unmatched: 8. CDR1 SGHAT and CDR2 FQNNGV come from the germline V gene. For the CDR3, the DNA is TGTGCCAGCAGCTTAGAATTCGGGACAGGCGCCAGCACAGATACGCAGTATTTT. It is translated as CASSLEFGTGASTDTQYF.

This clonotype was counted at least ten times. The chain links TRBV6-1 to TRBJ2-7; unclear D gene. Germline CDR1 is MNHNS and CDR2 is SASEGT. The V gene lost 6 bases and the J gene lost 9 bases, with 12 bases spanning the gap. The CDR3 loop spans 11 amino acids. CDR3 amino acids: CASRASRTQYF. In nucleotides, the CDR3 is TGTGCCAGCAGGGCCTCTCGGACGCAGTACTTC.

At least ten counts were recorded for this clonotype. This rearrangement joins TRBV6-6 to TRBJ2-6; D gene unclear. Germline loops: CDR1 MNHNY, CDR2 SVGAGI (reference sequence). Trimming shortened V by 5 bases and J by 2 bases, and 7 bases separated the two germline ends. The CDR3 covers 14 residues. The CDR3 protein is CASSRGTGANVLTF. CDR3 sequence (DNA): TGTGCCAGCAGTAGAGGTACTGGGGCCAACGTCCTGACTTTC.

This clonotype was picked up many times. The chain is built from TRBV29-1 and TRBJ1-2; D is undetermined. Trimming removed 8 bases at V and 8 bases at J, with 15 bases between. In germline, CDR1 is SQVTM, CDR2 ANQGSEA. The CDR3 extends over 11 amino acids. The CDR3 coding sequence is TGCAGCTCAGTGGATTTGCAGGGCTACACCTTC. Translating it yields CSSVDLQGYTF. Full variable domain (rest looked up from reference TRBV29-1 and TRBJ1-2): SAVISQKPSRDICQRGTSLTIQCQVDSQVTMMFWYRQQPGQSLTLIATANQGSEATYESGFVIDKFPISRPNLTFSTLTVSNMSPEDSSIYLCSSVDLQGYTFGSGTRLTVV.

This clonotype was observed many times. The V and J genes are TRBV4-1 and TRBJ1-4; D remains ambiguous. The CDR3 sequence is 11 residues long. V was cut by 1 base and J by 9 bases, with 3 bases left in between. In germline, CDR1 is MGHRA, CDR2 YSYEKL. The CDR3 loop is CASSQGKKLFF. The CDR3 bases are TGCGCCAGCAGCCAAGGAAAAAAACTGTTTTTT.

The chain couples TRBV29-1 to TRBJ1-1; no clear D gene. Germline V gene sequence: CDR1 SQVTM, CDR2 ANQGSEA. With 6 bases removed from V and 1 base from J, the gap between germline ends came to 12 bases. The CDR3 loop spans 13 amino acids. CDR3: CSVLVWSNTEAFF. The CDR3 DNA reads as TGCAGCGTGTTGGTGTGGTCGAACACTGAAGCTTTCTTT.

The table lists this clonotype with many counts. The rearrangement joins TRBV11-2 to TRBJ1-1, with 7 bases matching TRBD1. CDR1 SGHAT and CDR2 FQNNGV come from the germline V gene. Losses at the gene ends were 1 base for V and 4 bases for J; bases not matched to a gene: 6. This CDR3 has 15 residues. Written as DNA, the CDR3 is TGTGCCAGCAGCTTAGTGAGGGCAGGGGGCACTGAAGCTTTCTTT. Translating it yields CASSLVRAGGTEAFF.

This clonotype was counted ten times or more. The rearrangement links TRBV7-2 to TRBJ2-1; D gene unclear. The CDR3 is 12 residues long. Germline values: CDR1 SGHTA, CDR2 FQGNSA. V was pared by 1 base and J by 8 bases, with 6 bases between. The CDR3 region is CASSLEGHEQFF. The CDR3 region has the DNA TGTGCCAGCAGCTTAGAAGGACATGAGCAGTTCTTC.

In its sample, this clonotype was seen many times. The rearrangement links TRBV6-5 to TRBJ2-5; tentative D call: TRBD1 (5 bases). Trimming cost V 5 bases and J 2 bases, with 9 bases left between them. The CDR3 totals 13 residues. Germline V CDR1 and CDR2: MNHEY, SVGAGI. The CDR3 spells CASSRTSQETQYF. The CDR3 nucleotides are TGTGCCAGCAGTCGGACATCTCAAGAGACCCAGTACTTC.

This clonotype was observed at least ten times. This chain joins TRBV27 and TRBJ2-2; TRBD1 might be the D (5 bases). V lost 3 bases to trimming and J lost 7 bases, with 15 bases between them. This CDR3 contains 15 residues. Germline lookup yields CDR1 MNHEY and CDR2 SMNVEV (reference sequence). CDR3 in amino acids: CASSFRTGGDGELFF. DNA for the CDR3: TGTGCCAGCAGTTTCCGAACAGGTGGGGACGGGGAGCTGTTTTTT.

This clonotype was found many times. The chain has TRBV5-1 and TRBJ1-2; D might be TRBD1 (5 bases). V lost 0 bases and J lost 5, with 20 bases in between. CDR1 and CDR2 from the germline V gene are SGHRS and YFSETQ. This CDR3 is 17 amino acids long. The CDR3 coding sequence is TGCGCCAGCAGCTTGGACGACACCTCAGGGTTGAGGTATGGCTACACCTTC. Translating it yields CASSLDDTSGLRYGYTF.

The chain joins TRBV12-3 or TRBV12-4 to TRBJ2-7; no reliable D call. The CDR3 extends over 12 amino acids. Between the trimmed V and J ends, which lost 6 bases and 8 bases, there was a span of 14 bases. For the CDR3, the DNA is TGTGCCAGCAGCCTCCTATCTGTTCAGCAGTACTTC. It translates to CASSLLSVQQYF.